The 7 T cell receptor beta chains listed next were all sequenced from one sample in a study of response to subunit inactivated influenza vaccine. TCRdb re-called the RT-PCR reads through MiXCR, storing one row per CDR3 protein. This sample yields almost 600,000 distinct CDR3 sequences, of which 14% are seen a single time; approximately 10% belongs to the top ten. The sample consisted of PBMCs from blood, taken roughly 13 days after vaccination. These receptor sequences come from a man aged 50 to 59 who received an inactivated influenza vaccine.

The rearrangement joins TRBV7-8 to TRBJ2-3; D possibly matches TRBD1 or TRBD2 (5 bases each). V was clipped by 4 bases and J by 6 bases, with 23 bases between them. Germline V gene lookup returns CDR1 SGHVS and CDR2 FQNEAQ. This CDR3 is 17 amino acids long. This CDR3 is CASSSRTGTGYGDTQYF. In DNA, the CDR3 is TGTGCCAGCAGCTCCAGAACCGGGACCGGGTACGGGGATACGCAGTATTTT.

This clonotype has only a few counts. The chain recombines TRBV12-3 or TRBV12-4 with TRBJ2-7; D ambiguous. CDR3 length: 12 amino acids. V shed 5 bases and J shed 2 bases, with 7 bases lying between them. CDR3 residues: CASSRDPYEQYF. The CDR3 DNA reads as TGTGCCAGCAGTCGAGACCCCTACGAGCAGTACTTC.

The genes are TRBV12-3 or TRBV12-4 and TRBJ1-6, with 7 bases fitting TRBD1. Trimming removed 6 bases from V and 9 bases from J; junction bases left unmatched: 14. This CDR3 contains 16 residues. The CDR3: CASSQAGGDSSSPLHF. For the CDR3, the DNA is TGTGCCAGCAGCCAAGCCGGAGGGGACAGTTCTTCACCCCTCCACTTT.

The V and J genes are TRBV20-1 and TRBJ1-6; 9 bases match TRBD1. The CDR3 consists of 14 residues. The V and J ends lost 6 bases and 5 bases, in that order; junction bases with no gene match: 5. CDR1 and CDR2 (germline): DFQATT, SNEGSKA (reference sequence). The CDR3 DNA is TGCAGTGCCGCCCGGGACAGGGATAATTCACCCCTCCACTTT. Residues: CSAARDRDNSPLHF.

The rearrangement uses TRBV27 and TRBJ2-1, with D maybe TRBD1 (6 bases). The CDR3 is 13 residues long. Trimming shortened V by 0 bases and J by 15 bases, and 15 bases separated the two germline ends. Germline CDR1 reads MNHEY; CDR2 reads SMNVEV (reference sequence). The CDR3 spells CASSLSKGQEVFF. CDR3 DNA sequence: TGTGCCAGCAGTTTATCGAAGGGACAAGAGGTGTTCTTC.

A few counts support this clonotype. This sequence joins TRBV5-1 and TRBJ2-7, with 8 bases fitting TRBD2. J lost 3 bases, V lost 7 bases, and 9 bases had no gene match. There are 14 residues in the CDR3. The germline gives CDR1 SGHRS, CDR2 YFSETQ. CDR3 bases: TGCGCCAGCCATGCGGGGGGCGCGGGCTACGAGCAGTACTTC. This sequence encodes CASHAGGAGYEQYF.

CDR3 amino acids: CASSLQANSPLHF. DNA for the CDR3: TGTGCCAGCAGTTTACAGGCCAATTCACCCCTCCACTTT. The chain combines TRBV28 with TRBJ1-6, with D hard to call. The CDR3 length is 13 residues. V dropped 2 bases and J dropped 7 bases, with 6 bases sitting between them. Germline V lookup: CDR1 MDHEN, CDR2 SYDVKM.